Each of the 32 T cell receptor beta chains below was sequenced from the same sample in a study of PD-1 blockade in classical Hodgkin lymphoma. Libraries were prepared by immunoSEQ multiplex PCR; TCRdb keeps only in-frame clonotypes and omits some of them. The table includes about 46,000 clones, 73% detected once. Patients all relapsed after autologous stem cell transplantation, and there was variation in brentuximab vedotin exposure. The sample was peripheral blood mononuclear cells (PBMCs), taken at baseline. All receptors derive from a human donor with classical Hodgkin lymphoma.

V usage is TRBV19 and J usage is TRBJ1-2; D perhaps matches TRBD1 (5 bases). Per the germline V gene, CDR1 is LNHDA and CDR2 is SQIVND (reference sequence). This CDR3 region has 15 residues. The V and J ends lost 5 bases and 4 bases respectively, with 17 bases between them. CDR3 sequence (DNA): TGTGCCAGTAGTGCGACCGGGACCGCATCCTATGGCTACACCTTC. Protein sequence: CASSATGTASYGYTF.

The V gene is TRBV11-3, the J gene TRBJ1-2; D is ambiguous. With 1 base removed from V and 8 bases from J, the gap between germline ends came to 8 bases. From germline, CDR1 is SGHNT and CDR2 YENEEA. The CDR3 runs to 12 residues. CDR3 sequence: CASSLAYWGYTF. The DNA of the CDR3 is TGTGCCAGCAGCTTAGCCTACTGGGGCTACACCTTC.

This chain connects TRBV6-5 to TRBJ2-1; 7 bases match TRBD2. CDR3 length equals 14 residues. Germline V lookup: CDR1 MNHEY, CDR2 SVGAGI. V shed 5 bases and J 8 bases; nucleotides not matched to a gene: 9. The CDR3 here is CASSPGLNPDEQFF. CDR3 bases: TGTGCCAGCAGTCCGGGACTAAACCCCGATGAGCAGTTCTTC.

This clone appeared a single time. V is TRBV7-3 and J is TRBJ1-4, with unresolved D. The germline V gene has CDR1 SGHTA and CDR2 FQGTGA. V lost 6 bases and J lost 2, with 7 bases in between. CDR3 size: 13 residues. CDR3 amino acids: CASSQGTNEKLFF. The CDR3 DNA sequence: TGTGCCAGCAGTCAAGGGACTAATGAAAAACTGTTTTTT.

The rearrangement joins TRBV27 to TRBJ1-5, with D perhaps matching TRBD1 (5 bases). The germline V gene encodes CDR1 MNHEY and CDR2 SMNVEV (reference sequence). V lost 5 bases and J 4 bases, leaving 15 bases between the germline ends. This CDR3 comprises 15 residues. This CDR3 reads CASSVQGGLNQPQHF. In DNA form, the CDR3 reads TGTGCCAGCAGTGTTCAGGGAGGTTTGAATCAGCCCCAGCATTTT.

This clone has a handful of counts. V usage is TRBV6-5 and J usage is TRBJ2-7, with D uncertain. The CDR3 loop spans 14 amino acids. Germline V gene sequence: CDR1 MNHEY, CDR2 SVGAGI. Trimming left V 2 bases short and J 2 bases short, with 10 bases between. DNA of the CDR3: TGTGCCAGCAGTTACCTTGGCCCCCCCTACGAGCAGTACTTC. Its translation: CASSYLGPPYEQYF.

The chain joins TRBV29-1 to TRBJ1-2; D not certain. Trimming removed 3 bases at V and 4 bases at J, with 9 bases between. Germline V CDR1 and CDR2: SQVTM, ANQGSEA. The CDR3 is made up of 12 amino acids. The CDR3 nucleotides are TGCAGCGTTGAGGGGATCGGCTATGGCTACACCTTC. It is translated as CSVEGIGYGYTF.

J is TRBJ1-2 and V is TRBV15; TRBD1 might be the D (5 bases). Trimming shortened V by 5 bases and J by 2 bases, and 15 bases separated the two germline ends. The length of the CDR3 is 15 residues. CDR1 is LNHNV, CDR2 YYDKDF, per germline (reference sequence). The CDR3 loop is CATSGGVITNYGYTF. The CDR3 nucleotides read TGTGCCACCAGCGGGGGGGTTATCACCAACTATGGCTACACCTTC.

The chain has TRBV2 and TRBJ1-2; 8 nucleotides agree with TRBD1. The germline V gene encodes CDR1 SNHLY and CDR2 FYNNEI. The CDR3 covers 13 residues. V dropped 6 bases and J dropped 4; count of bases not matched to a gene: 4. The CDR3 DNA is TGTGCCAGCAGCAAGGACAGGGCCTATGGCTACACCTTC. As protein: CASSKDRAYGYTF.

In the case of this clone: Other DNA sequences in the same sample also yield this CDR3. J is TRBJ2-3 and V is TRBV30; no firm D call. Trimming left V 2 bases short and J 2 bases short, with 5 bases between. CDR1 GTSNPN and CDR2 SVGIG come from the germline V gene (reference sequence). The CDR3 sequence is 12 residues long. As DNA, the CDR3 is TGTGCCTGGAGTCCATCCACAGATACGCAGTATTTT. Protein sequence: CAWSPSTDTQYF.

Only a few counts were recorded for this clone. V usage is TRBV6-1 and J usage is TRBJ2-5; 10 bases line up with TRBD1. The CDR3 sequence is 13 residues long. CDR1 and CDR2 (germline): MNHNS, SASEGT. Losses at the gene ends were 10 bases for V and 2 bases for J; bases not matched to a gene: 4. Here the CDR3 DNA reads TGTGCCATAGACAGGGGGCTTCAAGAGACCCAGTACTTC. Translated: CAIDRGLQETQYF.

V is TRBV7-9 and J is TRBJ1-1, with a weak D call TRBD1 (6 bases). V was trimmed by 8 bases and J by 11 bases, leaving 9 bases between them. The germline V gene encodes CDR1 SEHNR and CDR2 FQNEAQ (reference sequence). This CDR3 has 9 residues. CDR3 nucleotides: TGTGCCAGCCCGAGGGGGGCTTTCTTT. It is translated as CASPRGAFF.

The chain uses TRBV27 and TRBJ2-4, with D possibly TRBD2 on 5 matching bases. V was pared by 5 bases and J by 8 bases, with 13 bases between. Per germline, CDR1 MNHEY and CDR2 SMNVEV (reference sequence). This CDR3 is 13 amino acids long. This CDR3 reads CASSRARAYIQYF. CDR3 in DNA: TGTGCCAGCAGTAGGGCGAGGGCGTACATTCAGTACTTC.

The chain has TRBV23-1 and TRBJ1-5; D gene unclear. TRBV23-1 is labeled an ORF, and its function is uncertain. There are 16 residues in the CDR3. Trimming removed 6 bases from V and 5 bases from J, with 20 bases in between. The DNA of the CDR3 is TGCGCCAGCAGAACCGAGGGAGTGCCTGGTCATCAGCCCCAGCATTTT. Translation gives CASRTEGVPGHQPQHF.

The chain links TRBV19 to TRBJ2-1; D is unclear. Germline values: CDR1 LNHDA, CDR2 SQIVND (reference sequence). V lost 3 bases, J lost 7 bases, and 10 bases lay in between. This CDR3 region has 13 residues. In nucleotides, the CDR3 is TGTGCCAGTAGTATCGGATCACCTAATGAGCAGTTCTTC. Translating gives CASSIGSPNEQFF.

This clone came up a few times. The V gene is TRBV6-4, the J gene TRBJ2-1; 9 nucleotides match TRBD2. This CDR3 is 16 amino acids long. Per the germline V gene, CDR1 is MRHNA and CDR2 is SNTAGT. V lost 6 bases to trimming and J lost 8 bases; unmatched junction nucleotides: 14. The CDR3, as DNA: TGTGCCAGCAGCCGCGGGACTAGCAGGTTCCCGGATGAGCAGTTCTTC. Translated, it gives CASSRGTSRFPDEQFF.

V and J are TRBV11-2 and TRBJ1-3; 11 bases are a match to TRBD1. Germline lookup yields CDR1 SGHAT and CDR2 FQNNGV. This CDR3 has 14 amino acids. V was clipped by 6 bases and J by 7 bases; unmatched bases: 5. The CDR3 nucleotides are TGTGCCAGCAGAGGACAGGGGGCTTTTAACACCATATATTTT. This codes for CASRGQGAFNTIYF.

The rearrangement uses TRBV6-1 and TRBJ2-3; 8 bases line up with TRBD2. CDR3 length equals 16 residues. V gave up 2 bases and J gave up 3 bases; unmatched junction bases: 7. Looked up from germline, CDR1 is MNHNS and CDR2 is SASEGT. The CDR3 DNA sequence: TGTGCCAGCAGTGAACGGGGGGGGGCAGGGACAGATACGCAGTATTTT. As protein: CASSERGGAGTDTQYF.

The chain joins TRBV4-2 to TRBJ1-1; no reliable D call. Germline CDR1 LGHNA, CDR2 YNFKEQ. The CDR3 is 14 amino acids. V was shortened by 0 bases and J by 3 bases, with 8 bases between the two germline ends. DNA for the CDR3: TGTGCCAGCAGCCAAGATCGGATGGACACTGAAGCTTTCTTT. Its protein is CASSQDRMDTEAFF.

This clone was counted at least ten times. J is TRBJ2-7 and V is TRBV4-1, with TRBD2 matching 11 bases. The CDR3 runs 17 residues. Germline V gene sequence: CDR1 MGHRA, CDR2 YSYEKL. J gave up 3 bases and V 1 base, and 8 bases lay outside the gene matches. The CDR3 sequence: CASSQVALGLADYEQYF. The CDR3 region has the DNA TGCGCCAGCAGCCAAGTCGCCCTGGGACTAGCGGACTACGAGCAGTACTTC.

V usage is TRBV9 and J usage is TRBJ1-6; 10 bases are shared with TRBD1. Germline CDR1 SGDLS, CDR2 YYNGEE. This CDR3 region has 16 residues. With V trimmed by 4 bases and J by 10 bases, 11 bases remained unmatched. The CDR3 region is CASSFTGDRGNSPLHF. CDR3 coding DNA: TGTGCCAGCAGCTTTACCGGGGACAGGGGAAACTCACCCCTCCACTTT.

V gene TRBV2 combines with J gene TRBJ2-5, with D perhaps TRBD2 (5 bases). The CDR3 covers 13 residues. Germline V lookup: CDR1 SNHLY, CDR2 FYNNEI. Trimming left V 0 bases short and J 7 bases short, with 9 bases between. CDR3 loop: CASSEAREGTQYF. The CDR3 nucleotides are TGTGCCAGCAGTGAAGCGCGCGAGGGGACCCAGTACTTC.

This chain links TRBV6-1 with TRBJ2-5; 10 positions match TRBD1. The V gene end was trimmed by 2 bases and the J gene end by 4 bases; junction bases not matched to a gene: 4. Germline assignment: CDR1 MNHNS and CDR2 SASEGT. This CDR3 has 15 residues. CDR3 protein: CASSEFGTGVETQYF. CDR3 nucleotides: TGTGCCAGCAGTGAATTTGGGACAGGGGTAGAGACCCAGTACTTC.

The chain employs TRBV19 and TRBJ1-1; D may be TRBD1 (5 bases). Germline lookup yields CDR1 LNHDA and CDR2 SQIVND (reference sequence). This CDR3 region has 14 residues. Trimming took off 9 bases at V and 3 bases at J, with 17 bases between the two ends. In nucleotides, the CDR3 is TGTGCCAGGGGGACCGACCGGGGGTACACTGAAGCTTTCTTT. Encoded protein: CARGTDRGYTEAFF. The full variable domain, in which reference TRBV19 and TRBJ1-1 provide the parts outside the CDR3, is DGGITQSPKYLFRKEGQNVTLSCEQNLNHDAMYWYRQDPGQGLRLIYYSQIVNDFQKGDIAEGYSVSREKKESFPLTVTSAQKNPTAFYLCARGTDRGYTEAFFGQGTRLTVV.

This rearrangement joins TRBV6-1 to TRBJ1-5; 8 bases map to TRBD1. V trimming: 3 bases; J trimming: 0 bases; junction bases outside the gene matches: 4. This CDR3 region has 16 residues. CDR1 and CDR2 from the germline V gene are MNHNS and SASEGT. The CDR3 region has the DNA TGTGCCAGCAGTGAGTGGACAGGGTTTAGCAATCAGCCCCAGCATTTT. Amino acid sequence: CASSEWTGFSNQPQHF.

V usage is TRBV10-3 and J usage is TRBJ2-1; the D is unclear. Germline V CDR1 and CDR2: ENHRY, SYGVKD. The V and J ends lost 4 bases and 5 bases respectively, with 12 bases between them. The CDR3 is 14 residues long. The CDR3 bases are TGTGCCATCAGTGTGGCTACCACGAACAATGAGCAGTTCTTC. Amino acid sequence: CAISVATTNNEQFF.

This chain joins TRBV7-6 and TRBJ2-1; D possibly matches TRBD1 or TRBD2 (6 bases each). Germline V lookup: CDR1 SGHVS, CDR2 FNYEAQ. This CDR3 contains 16 residues. V was pared by 2 bases and J by 0 bases, with 11 bases between. The CDR3 here is CASSLRGPSSYNEQFF. CDR3 DNA sequence: TGTGCCAGCAGCTTACGGGGGCCAAGCTCCTACAATGAGCAGTTCTTC.

The chain joins TRBV11-2 to TRBJ1-1; no firm D call. CDR1 is SGHAT, CDR2 FQNNGV, per germline. V was clipped by 1 base and J by 7 bases, with 10 bases between them. The CDR3 contains 13 residues. CDR3 nucleotide sequence: TGTGCCAGCAGCTTAGGTACAGCCATTGAAGCTTTCTTT. It is translated as CASSLGTAIEAFF.

This rearrangement joins TRBV29-1 to TRBJ2-3; 8 bases fit TRBD2. The CDR3 has 13 amino acids. Per germline, CDR1 SQVTM and CDR2 ANQGSEA. The V and J ends lost 4 bases and 0 bases, in that order; junction bases with no gene match: 0. The CDR3 DNA reads as TGCAGCGTTGTAGCGGGGAGCACAGATACGCAGTATTTT. Its translation is CSVVAGSTDTQYF.

This clone was counted between two and nine times. The chain employs TRBV9 and TRBJ1-1; TRBD1 matches at 9 bases. V gave up 1 base and J gave up 1 base; unmatched junction bases: 5. CDR3 length equals 16 residues. Germline assignment: CDR1 SGDLS and CDR2 YYNGEE. The CDR3 protein is CASSVSRDRENTEAFF. The DNA for the CDR3 is TGTGCCAGCAGCGTAAGTCGGGACAGGGAGAACACTGAAGCTTTCTTT.

V and J are TRBV7-9 and TRBJ1-1; no firm D call. V was pared by 5 bases and J by 0 bases, with 13 bases between. The CDR3 sequence is 15 residues long. The germline CDR1 and CDR2 sequences are SEHNR and FQNEAQ (reference sequence). The CDR3 reads CASSPERLMNTEAFF. The DNA of the CDR3 is TGTGCCAGCAGCCCGGAGCGGCTCATGAACACTGAAGCTTTCTTT.

This rearrangement joins TRBV18 to TRBJ1-5; no clear D. The CDR3 contains 14 residues. V gave up 3 bases and J gave up 6 bases, with 12 bases separating them. CDR1 is KGHSH and CDR2 is LQKENI in the germline V gene. The CDR3 nucleotides read TGTGCCAGCTCACCGGCGGGTGAGGGTCAGCCCCAGCATTTT. Translating it yields CASSPAGEGQPQHF. Complete variable domain (other parts from reference TRBV18 and TRBJ1-5): NAGVMQNPRHLVRRRGQEARLRCSPMKGHSHVYWYRQLPEEGLKFMVYLQKENIIDESGMPKERFSAEFPKEGPSILRIQQVVRGDSAAYFCASSPAGEGQPQHFGDGTRLSIL.